This T cell receptor beta chain was captured in a study of T-cell memory formation after mild COVID-19. Study-level background: The two donors had largely donor-specific TCR clusters.

The CDR3 sequence is 13 residues long. The V and J ends lost 8 bases and 5 bases respectively, with 15 bases between them. TCRdb reanalysed the 5' RACE reads using MiXCR and keeps one entry per CDR3 protein. The sample has fewer than 500,000 distinct CDR3 sequences, around a quarter seen once; the top ten hold roughly an eighth. The source of this sequence is an adult woman who had mild COVID-19 (a few samples of this study predate the infection). Cell type and time point are not known. The rearrangement links TRBV12-3 or TRBV12-4 to TRBJ1-2; D gene unclear. Input material: PBMCs or a T cell subset sorted from them (not recorded which). The CDR3 spells CASGEGARYGYTF. CDR3 sequence (DNA): TGTGCCAGCGGCGAGGGAGCGAGGTATGGCTACACCTTC.